One and the same sample provided the 29 T cell receptor beta chains below, sequenced in a study of Ad26.COV2.S vaccination and SARS-CoV-2 variants. Treatment: roughly 18 received Ad26.COV2.S at low or high dose, single or two shots; 5 received placebo; per-sample allocation not given. Vaccine and placebo recipients were sampled on day 63 after the first injection. Data came from immunoSEQ multiplex PCR; TCRdb stores just in-frame clones and leaves some out. The profile shows about 480,000 clones, approximately 90% of them singletons. Sequencing was performed on peripheral blood, taken in a trial of Ad26.COV2.S vaccine versus placebo. The receptor set was obtained from a person aged 18-65 years who received the Ad26.COV2.S COVID-19 vaccine or a placebo.

This chain connects TRBV28 to TRBJ1-1; no definite D call. The CDR3 covers 14 residues. Trimming shortened V by 4 bases and J by 4 bases, and 13 bases separated the two germline ends. CDR1 is MDHEN and CDR2 is SYDVKM in the germline V gene. CDR3 in amino acids: CASSWYGLGTEAFF. CDR3 coding DNA: TGTGCCAGCAGTTGGTACGGATTGGGCACTGAAGCTTTCTTT.

J is TRBJ2-7 and V is TRBV28; TRBD2 aligns across 7 bases. CDR1 is MDHEN, CDR2 SYDVKM, per germline. The CDR3 runs 15 residues. V trimming: 7 bases; J trimming: 0 bases; junction bases outside the gene matches: 9. CDR3 sequence: CASTRVSGPSYEQYF. CDR3 sequence (DNA): TGTGCCAGCACCCGGGTTAGCGGGCCCTCCTACGAGCAGTACTTC.

CDR3 amino acids: CSGGVNTEAFF. In DNA form, the CDR3 reads TGCAGTGGCGGGGTGAACACTGAAGCTTTCTTT. The V call is TRBV20-1, the J call TRBJ1-1; unclear D gene. The CDR3 spans 11 residues. Germline CDR1 DFQATT, CDR2 SNEGSKA (reference sequence). The germline V and J ends were trimmed by 7 bases and 0 bases, with 6 bases remaining between them.

Concerning this clone itself: An end of the junction does not agree with germline; a read error may underlie this. The chain carries TRBV6-1 and TRBJ2-7; either TRBD1 or TRBD2 may fit D (7 bases each). This CDR3 has 15 amino acids. Germline values: CDR1 MNHNS, CDR2 SASEGT. The CDR3 DNA sequence: TGTGCCAGCAGTGAAAACAGGGGACGAGGACTAGGGGAATCATTC. Translation: CASSENRGRGLGESF.

The chain has TRBV18 and TRBJ2-7, with 7 bases fitting TRBD1. Germline V gives CDR1 KGHSH, CDR2 LQKENI. The J segment lost 4 bases and the V segment lost 4 bases, leaving 7 bases of the junction unmatched. This CDR3 region has 14 residues. The CDR3: CASSLVGTVYEQYF. As DNA, the CDR3 is TGTGCCAGCTCACTTGTAGGGACAGTTTACGAGCAGTACTTC.

The gene calls are TRBV10-3 and TRBJ2-1; D is unresolved. V was trimmed by 8 bases and J by 5 bases, leaving 7 bases between them. This CDR3 is 11 amino acids long. From germline, CDR1 is ENHRY and CDR2 SYGVKD. The CDR3: CAIATDNEQFF. CDR3 DNA sequence: TGTGCCATCGCGACGGACAATGAGCAGTTCTTC.

This clone was seen more than once but under ten times. The gene calls are TRBV21-1 and TRBJ2-2; the table's D call of TRBD2 was not tested on the DNA. TRBV21-1 is tagged as a pseudogene. The CDR3 runs to 16 residues. The CDR3 coding sequence is TGTGCCAGCAGCAAAAACCAGCGTTCGAACACCGGGGAGCTGTTTTTT. Protein: CASSKNQRSNTGELFF.

This chain uses TRBV6-1 with TRBJ1-2, with D perhaps matching TRBD1 (5 bases). Trimming removed 3 bases at V and 7 bases at J, with 15 bases between. Germline assignment: CDR1 MNHNS and CDR2 SASEGT. CDR3 size: 14 residues. CDR3 amino acids: CASSEYAGHAGYTF. The DNA of the CDR3 is TGTGCCAGCAGTGAGTATGCAGGGCATGCTGGCTACACCTTC.

V is TRBV30 and J is TRBJ1-2; TRBD1 might be the D (5 bases). Germline loops: CDR1 GTSNPN, CDR2 SVGIG (reference sequence). The V end was cut by 2 bases, the J end by 4 bases, with 14 bases between. The CDR3 has 14 residues. CDR3 coding DNA: TGTGCCTGGAGTCGTACAGGTTGGAGCTATGGCTACACCTTC. This codes for CAWSRTGWSYGYTF. Drawing the rest from reference TRBV30 and TRBJ1-2, the complete variable domain is SQTIHQWPATLVQPVGSPLSLECTVEGTSNPNLYWYRQAAGRGLQLLFYSVGIGQISSEVPQNLSASRPQDRQFILSSKKLLLSDSGFYLCAWSRTGWSYGYTFGSGTRLTVV.

This chain links TRBV7-2 with TRBJ2-1; tentatively, D is TRBD1 (6 bases). The germline V and J ends were trimmed by 4 bases and 7 bases, with 8 bases remaining between them. Germline V gene lookup returns CDR1 SGHTA and CDR2 FQGNSA. The CDR3 loop spans 12 amino acids. The CDR3 coding sequence is TGTGCCAGCAGCTCACAGGGAAATGAGCAGTTCTTC. Protein sequence: CASSSQGNEQFF.

J is TRBJ1-5 and V is TRBV18; perhaps TRBD1 as D (6 bases). The ends were cut back, 8 bases at V and 0 bases at J, with 14 bases in the middle. Looked up from germline, CDR1 is KGHSH and CDR2 is LQKENI. This CDR3 region has 15 residues. CDR3 region: CASIPRGYSNQPQHF. In DNA, the CDR3 is TGTGCCAGCATCCCTAGGGGGTATAGCAATCAGCCCCAGCATTTT.

This clone has just one count. The CDR3 DNA follows: TGTGCCAGCAGCCGGTCGCTGAACACTGAAGCTTTCTTT. It translates to CASSRSLNTEAFF. The chain carries TRBV5-8 and TRBJ1-1; no clear D gene. With 4 bases removed from V and 0 bases from J, the gap between germline ends came to 7 bases. The CDR3 totals 13 residues. CDR1 and CDR2 from the germline V gene are SGHTS and YDEGEE.

The rearrangement joins TRBV24-1 to TRBJ2-3, with D perhaps assigned TRBD1 or TRBD2 (5 bases each). This CDR3 is built from 13 residues. Per the germline V gene, CDR1 is KGHDR and CDR2 is SFDVKD. Trimming stripped 6 bases from V and 6 bases from J, with 12 bases between. In DNA form, the CDR3 reads TGTGCCACCAGTAGTAGAGAGGGGGATACGCAGTATTTT. As protein: CATSSREGDTQYF.

The V call is TRBV30, the J call TRBJ1-6; possible D gene TRBD1, 6 bases. The CDR3 contains 18 residues. V was clipped by 6 bases and J by 0 bases, with 21 bases between them. In germline, CDR1 is GTSNPN, CDR2 SVGIG (reference sequence). DNA of the CDR3: TGTGCCTGTCAATCCGGACAGTTCCAACTCTCCTATAATTCACCCCTCCACTTT. Translation gives CACQSGQFQLSYNSPLHF. Variable domain in full (rest from reference TRBV30 and TRBJ1-6): SQTIHQWPATLVQPVGSPLSLECTVEGTSNPNLYWYRQAAGRGLQLLFYSVGIGQISSEVPQNLSASRPQDRQFILSSKKLLLSDSGFYLCACQSGQFQLSYNSPLHFGNGTRLTVT.

The chain is built from TRBV19 and TRBJ1-5; 11 nucleotides match TRBD1. Trimming took 3 bases from V and 5 from J; bases not matched to a gene: 6. Germline V gene data show CDR1 as LNHDA and CDR2 as SQIVND (reference sequence). The CDR3 extends over 16 amino acids. CDR3 sequence (DNA): TGTGCCAGTAGTATCATCGGGACAGGGGGGCATCAGCCCCAGCATTTT. Its translation is CASSIIGTGGHQPQHF.

The CDR3 nucleotides are TGCGCCGCGAAGGGTAGCGCTTTCTTT. Amino acid sequence: CAAKGSAFF. The chain combines TRBV21-1 with TRBJ1-1. TRBV21-1 is a pseudogene segment. The CDR3 extends over 9 amino acids.

V usage is TRBV30 and J usage is TRBJ1-2; TRBD1 might be the D (5 bases). The CDR3 is made up of 15 amino acids. V gave up 0 bases and J gave up 0 bases, with 11 bases separating them. Germline-derived CDR1 and CDR2 are GTSNPN and SVGIG (reference sequence). Written as DNA, the CDR3 is TGTGCCTGGAGTGTACAGGCGGGTGCTAACTATGGCTACACCTTC. This gives the protein CAWSVQAGANYGYTF.

The rearrangement joins TRBV28 to TRBJ2-2, with 9 bases matching TRBD2. The CDR3 has 16 amino acids. CDR1 MDHEN and CDR2 SYDVKM come from the germline V gene. V shed 3 bases, J shed 2 bases, and the junction held 4 bases outside the gene matches. The CDR3 nucleotides are TGTGCCAGCAGTTTGCTAGCGGGAACAAACACCGGGGAGCTGTTTTTT. This gives the protein CASSLLAGTNTGELFF.

Comment on this clone: At the DNA level, this CDR3 is encoded by other sequences in the same sample as well. This sequence joins TRBV7-2 and TRBJ2-7; D call uncertain. This CDR3 has 11 residues. Germline loops: CDR1 SGHTA, CDR2 FQGNSA. The V gene lost 5 bases and the J gene lost 3 bases, with 5 bases spanning the gap. CDR3 region: CASSLNYEQYF. The DNA of the CDR3 is TGTGCCAGCAGCCTCAACTACGAGCAGTACTTC.

V gene TRBV19 combines with J gene TRBJ1-6, with D tentatively TRBD1 (6 bases). Trimming removed 6 bases at V and 9 bases at J, with 21 bases between. Germline assignment: CDR1 LNHDA and CDR2 SQIVND (reference sequence). CDR3 length equals 16 residues. CDR3 nucleotides: TGTGCCAGTAGCGATGCGTCTGGGACATGGTCTTCACCCCTCCACTTT. This encodes CASSDASGTWSSPLHF.

About this clone itself: Germline is not matched at one junction end, which may reflect a read error. This chain links TRBV12-3 or TRBV12-4 with TRBJ1-5; the D is unclear. This CDR3 has 11 amino acids. The CDR3, as DNA: TGTGCCAGCAGCTTAGACAAGGCCCAGCATTTT. Translated, it gives CASSLDKAQHF.

V usage is TRBV12-3 or TRBV12-4 and J usage is TRBJ1-1; weak D call: TRBD1 (6 bases). V was trimmed by 5 bases and J by 10 bases, leaving 14 bases between them. This CDR3 has 12 residues. Written as DNA, the CDR3 is TGTGCCAGCAGTCTGCCTCGGGGGCGAGCTTTCTTT. As protein: CASSLPRGRAFF.

The chain carries TRBV7-9 and TRBJ2-5; D perhaps matches TRBD1 (8 bases). CDR1 and CDR2 from the germline V gene are SEHNR and FQNEAQ (reference sequence). The CDR3 extends over 14 amino acids. Trimming left V 3 bases short and J 5 bases short, with 13 bases between. CDR3 nucleotides: TGTGCCAGCAGCTTTGGACAGGGAGGGGAGACCCAGTACTTC. It specifies CASSFGQGGETQYF. The complete variable domain, with remaining parts taken from reference TRBV7-9 and TRBJ2-5, reads DTGVSQNPRHKITKRGQNVTFRCDPISEHNRLYWYRQTLGQGPEFLTYFQNEAQLEKSRLLSDRFSAERPKGSFSTLEIQRTEQGDSAMYLCASSFGQGGETQYFGPGTRLLVL.

This clone is categorized as medium-sized. Sequence at one end of the junction differs from germline and may be a read error. The genes are TRBV6-1 and TRBJ1-2; the D is unclear. Germline V gene sequence: CDR1 MNHNS, CDR2 SASEGT. The CDR3 contains 11 residues. CDR3 sequence: CASSEMVWWAF. CDR3 coding DNA: TGTGCCAGCAGTGAAATGGTATGGTGGGCCTTC.

This chain uses TRBV6-5 with TRBJ2-1, with 7 positions matching TRBD2. Germline V gene lookup returns CDR1 MNHEY and CDR2 SVGAGI. V was pared by 2 bases and J by 11 bases, with 15 bases of the junction left unmatched. The CDR3 sequence is 16 residues long. The CDR3 here is CASSYVRTSGGEKQFF. CDR3 nucleotides: TGTGCCAGCAGTTACGTTAGGACTAGTGGGGGAGAAAAGCAGTTCTTC.

The chain couples TRBV28 to TRBJ2-2; 7 bases are shared with TRBD1. This CDR3 is 11 amino acids long. The V gene end was trimmed by 6 bases and the J gene end by 13 bases; junction bases not matched to a gene: 5. Germline lookup yields CDR1 MDHEN and CDR2 SYDVKM. CDR3 DNA sequence: TGTGCCAGCAGCACAGGGGTCCGGCTGTTTTTT. It codes for CASSTGVRLFF.

The chain carries TRBV5-1 and TRBJ2-1, with D maybe TRBD2 (6 bases). CDR3 size: 15 residues. Germline V CDR1 and CDR2: SGHRS, YFSETQ. Trimming removed 5 bases at V and 5 bases at J, with 17 bases between. CDR3 DNA sequence: TGCGCCAGCAGGTCGGCCGGGACTTCGCACAATGAGCAGTTCTTC. This sequence encodes CASRSAGTSHNEQFF.

In nucleotides, the CDR3 is TGTGCCAGCTCACCCTCCGCTCGTTATCAGCCCCAGCATTTT. Translating it yields CASSPSARYQPQHF. The chain carries TRBV18 and TRBJ1-5; D gene uncertain. CDR1 and CDR2 from the germline V gene are KGHSH and LQKENI. This CDR3 has 14 amino acids. The V end lost 3 bases, the J end lost 5 bases, and 11 bases lay between the germline ends.

J is TRBJ1-3 and V is TRBV3-1 (or the pseudogene TRBV3-2); D gene unclear. The V gene's germline CDR1 is LGHDT and CDR2 YNNKEL (reference sequence). V was clipped by 1 base and J by 1 base, with 14 bases between them. This CDR3 is 17 amino acids long. The CDR3 loop reads CASSQVGISGSGNTIYF. CDR3 coding DNA: TGTGCCAGCAGCCAAGTTGGAATTTCCGGATCTGGAAACACCATATATTTT.